Following are 23 T cell receptor beta chains from one sample sequenced in a study of technical replicates of blood from a handful of donors. The data were produced by immunoSEQ multiplex PCR, yet TCRdb's version contains in-frame clones alone and is incomplete. The repertoire includes about 80,000 clones, about 86% of them detected once, and 4.8% sits in the top ten. Sequences were obtained from PBMCs. These receptors all stem from a human donor in good health. Some clones in this sample may be carry-over from other donors' samples.

This chain links TRBV6-6 with TRBJ2-7, with D unresolved. Trimming removed 6 bases from V and 0 bases from J, with 15 bases in between. This CDR3 spans 15 amino acids. Looked up from germline, CDR1 is MNHNY and CDR2 is SVGAGI (reference sequence). The CDR3 sequence is CASSREALSSYEQYF. For the CDR3, the DNA is TGTGCCAGCAGCCGAGAAGCCCTGAGCTCCTACGAGCAGTACTTC.

The DNA of the CDR3 is TGTGCCAGCAGCTTAAAAACCATAGGGGTAGATACGCAGTATTTT. Translation: CASSLKTIGVDTQYF. J is TRBJ2-3 and V is TRBV7-2, with D maybe TRBD1 (5 bases). The CDR3 contains 15 residues. Germline-derived CDR1 and CDR2 are SGHTA and FQGNSA. Trimming removed 2 bases from V and 5 bases from J, with 14 bases in between. The variable domain in full, with the rest retrieved from reference TRBV7-2 and TRBJ2-3, is GAGVSQSPSNKVTEKGKDVELRCDPISGHTALYWYRQSLGQGLEFLIYFQGNSAPDKSGLPSDRFSAERTGGSVSTLTIQRTQQEDSAVYLCASSLKTIGVDTQYFGPGTRLTVL.

This chain links TRBV6-4 with TRBJ2-6; a possible D gene is TRBD1 (6 bases). With 5 bases removed from V and 0 bases from J, the gap between germline ends came to 11 bases. CDR1 and CDR2 (germline): MRHNA, SNTAGT. The CDR3 has 16 amino acids. Here the CDR3 DNA reads TGTGCCAGCAGTCTCGGACAGTCCTCTGGGGCCAACGTCCTGACTTTC. This sequence encodes CASSLGQSSGANVLTF.

Concerning this clone: The same CDR3 also results from other DNA sequences found in this sample. The gene calls are TRBV6-6 and TRBJ1-1, with D perhaps TRBD1 (6 bases). The germline V and J ends were trimmed by 0 bases and 5 bases, with 13 bases remaining between them. The CDR3 has 15 amino acids. CDR1 and CDR2 (germline): MNHNY, SVGAGI (reference sequence). The CDR3 is CASSYSTGGGTEAFF. CDR3 sequence (DNA): TGTGCCAGCAGTTACTCGACAGGTGGGGGAACTGAAGCTTTCTTT.

In its sample, this clone was seen once. This chain connects TRBV27 to TRBJ2-7; 8 bases map to TRBD1. The CDR3 length is 14 residues. With 3 bases clipped from V and 3 bases from J, the junction kept 4 bases outside the gene matches. Germline-derived CDR1 and CDR2 are MNHEY and SMNVEV (reference sequence). The CDR3 protein is CASSLFGQGYEQYF. CDR3 bases: TGTGCCAGCAGTTTGTTCGGACAGGGCTACGAGCAGTACTTC.

The rearrangement joins TRBV4-2 to TRBJ2-7; D possibly corresponds to TRBD2 (5 bases). From germline, CDR1 is LGHNA and CDR2 YNFKEQ. This CDR3 spans 11 amino acids. Trimming removed 2 bases at V and 7 bases at J, with 6 bases between. The CDR3 bases are TGTGCCAGCAGCCAACGGGGTGAGCAGTACTTC. Its translation: CASSQRGEQYF.

The rearrangement links TRBV4-3 to TRBJ2-2; tentatively, D is TRBD1 (6 bases). V lost 0 bases and J 6 bases, leaving 14 bases between the germline ends. CDR1 LGHNA and CDR2 YSLEER come from the germline V gene. The CDR3 consists of 16 residues. CDR3 region: CASSQETTGLSGELFF. The CDR3 region has the DNA TGCGCCAGCAGCCAAGAGACGACAGGTTTATCCGGGGAGCTGTTTTTT.

This chain uses TRBV11-2 with TRBJ2-7, with unresolved D. The germline CDR1 and CDR2 sequences are SGHAT and FQNNGV. The CDR3 runs to 10 residues. Trimming shortened V by 4 bases and J by 4 bases, and 2 bases separated the two germline ends. This chain's CDR3 is CASSSYEQYF. The CDR3 DNA is TGTGCCAGCAGCTCATACGAGCAGTACTTC. Supplemented by reference TRBV11-2 and TRBJ2-7, the full variable domain reads EAGVAQSPRYKIIEKRQSVAFWCNPISGHATLYWYQQILGQGPKLLIQFQNNGVVDDSQLPKDRFSAERLKGVDSTLKIQPAKLEDSAVYLCASSSYEQYFGPGTRLTVT.

This clone was seen once. The V and J genes are TRBV5-1 and TRBJ1-1, with D hard to call. CDR3 length: 14 residues. Germline V gives CDR1 SGHRS, CDR2 YFSETQ. Trimming took off 3 bases at V and 4 bases at J, with 13 bases between the two ends. The chain's CDR3 is CASSWAGSGTEAFF. As DNA, the CDR3 is TGCGCCAGCAGCTGGGCGGGCTCAGGCACTGAAGCTTTCTTT.

This clone was recorded once. V gene TRBV29-1 combines with J gene TRBJ1-2; TRBD1 matches 10 bases. The CDR3 runs to 13 residues. The germline gives CDR1 SQVTM, CDR2 ANQGSEA. V dropped 6 bases and J dropped 3; count of bases not matched to a gene: 4. CDR3 residues: CSVAGTGDYGYTF. In DNA, the CDR3 is TGCAGCGTCGCCGGGACAGGGGACTATGGCTACACCTTC. The whole variable domain, remainder taken from reference TRBV29-1 and TRBJ1-2, is SAVISQKPSRDICQRGTSLTIQCQVDSQVTMMFWYRQQPGQSLTLIATANQGSEATYESGFVIDKFPISRPNLTFSTLTVSNMSPEDSSIYLCSVAGTGDYGYTFGSGTRLTVV.

V and J are TRBV7-3 and TRBJ2-3; the D is unclear. There are 12 residues in the CDR3. V was clipped by 2 bases and J by 8 bases, with 8 bases between them. Germline lookup yields CDR1 SGHTA and CDR2 FQGTGA. CDR3 sequence reads: CASSLSGGTQYF. In nucleotides, the CDR3 is TGTGCCAGCAGCTTATCTGGCGGTACGCAGTATTTT.

This clone turned up a few times. The chain recombines TRBV30 with TRBJ1-1; D gene unclear. V lost 3 bases and J lost 10, with 21 bases in between. Looked up from germline, CDR1 is GTSNPN and CDR2 is SVGIG (reference sequence). This CDR3 is built from 14 residues. This chain's CDR3 is CAWRLAGPPGRAFF. The CDR3 DNA follows: TGTGCCTGGAGGTTGGCCGGGCCCCCGGGGAGAGCTTTCTTT.

Written as DNA, the CDR3 is TGTGCCTCGAGACTAGCGGGAGGGACCGGGGAGCTGTTTTTT. Translating gives CASRLAGGTGELFF. The gene calls are TRBV19 and TRBJ2-2, with TRBD2 identical over 14 bases. This CDR3 contains 14 residues. The trim removed 11 bases at V and 5 bases at J, leaving 4 bases unmatched. The germline CDR1 and CDR2 sequences are LNHDA and SQIVND (reference sequence).

Concerning this clone: This sample also contains other DNA sequences that code for the same CDR3. This chain connects TRBV7-9 to TRBJ1-4, with TRBD1 as a possible D gene (5 bases). The CDR3 has 14 amino acids. V dropped 3 bases and J dropped 5 bases, with 10 bases sitting between them. The V gene's germline CDR1 is SEHNR and CDR2 FQNEAQ (reference sequence). In nucleotides, the CDR3 is TGTGCCAGCAGCTTGGATAGGGGAAATGAAAAACTGTTTTTT. This translates into CASSLDRGNEKLFF.

The chain carries TRBV4-1 and TRBJ1-1, with D perhaps TRBD1 (5 bases). The CDR3 has 14 residues. Per the germline V gene, CDR1 is MGHRA and CDR2 is YSYEKL. With 0 bases removed from V and 6 bases from J, the gap between germline ends came to 11 bases. In DNA form, the CDR3 reads TGCGCCAGCAGCCAAGACAGGGAAATCCCTGAAGCTTTCTTT. It codes for CASSQDREIPEAFF.

The chain is built from TRBV5-1 and TRBJ1-1; 9 nucleotides match TRBD1. From germline, CDR1 is SGHRS and CDR2 YFSETQ. The V and J ends lost 0 bases and 3 bases, in that order; junction bases with no gene match: 6. The length of the CDR3 is 16 residues. Here the CDR3 DNA reads TGCGCCAGCAGCTTGGGCGGGACAGGGAGGGACACTGAAGCTTTCTTT. The encoded protein is CASSLGGTGRDTEAFF.

CDR3 nucleotide sequence: TGTGCCAGTAGTATAATTCGAGACAGCTACCATCAGCCCCAGCATTTT. Its translation is CASSIIRDSYHQPQHF. The J gene is TRBJ1-5, the V gene TRBV19; D perhaps matches TRBD1 (5 bases). V was cut by 2 bases and J by 5 bases, with 16 bases left in between. Germline CDR1 and CDR2: LNHDA and SQIVND (reference sequence). This CDR3 is built from 16 residues.

In DNA form, the CDR3 reads TGTGCCAGCAGCGTGGGACTCCACACAAGCACAGATACGCAGTATTTT. Translation gives CASSVGLHTSTDTQYF. The chain is built from TRBV9 and TRBJ2-3, with D possibly matching TRBD2 (6 bases). CDR1 is SGDLS and CDR2 is YYNGEE in the germline V gene. The CDR3 spans 16 residues. V was cut by 2 bases and J by 0 bases, with 13 bases left in between.

The CDR3 spells CASSETGRGLNEKLFF. The CDR3 nucleotides read TGTGCCAGCAGTGAAACAGGGAGGGGTCTTAACGAAAAACTGTTTTTT. The J gene is TRBJ1-4, the V gene TRBV2, with D perhaps TRBD1 (6 bases). V was cut by 2 bases and J by 8 bases, with 18 bases left in between. CDR1 and CDR2 (germline): SNHLY, FYNNEI. The CDR3 extends over 16 amino acids.

This chain links TRBV19 with TRBJ1-1, with 7 bases lining up with TRBD1. The CDR3 is made up of 14 amino acids. CDR1 is LNHDA and CDR2 is SQIVND in the germline V gene (reference sequence). Trimming removed 6 bases from V and 4 bases from J; junction bases left unmatched: 8. The CDR3 bases are TGTGCCAGTAGATTGCAGACAGGGAGCACTGAAGCTTTCTTT. Translation gives CASRLQTGSTEAFF.

This sequence joins TRBV2 and TRBJ2-5, with 9 bases that match TRBD1. The assigned J gene may be wrong: the sequence end matches TRBJ2-7 better. Germline V gene data show CDR1 as SNHLY and CDR2 as FYNNEI. CDR3 length: 15 amino acids. The CDR3 coding sequence is TGTGCCAGCTCAGACAGGGGGGCGATTTTTCGCGAGCAGTACTTC. It translates to CASSDRGAIFREQYF.

The rearrangement joins TRBV30 to TRBJ1-2, with D maybe TRBD1 (5 bases). The CDR3 has 14 amino acids. Trimming took off 8 bases at V and 6 bases at J, with 22 bases between the two ends. Looked up from germline, CDR1 is GTSNPN and CDR2 is SVGIG (reference sequence). The CDR3 spells CARLNYGGGNGYTF. The CDR3 bases are TGTGCCCGACTAAACTATGGGGGGGGGAATGGCTACACCTTC.

This chain links TRBV21-1 with TRBJ1-2. TRBV21-1 is described as a pseudogene. The CDR3 has 14 amino acids. The CDR3 DNA reads as TGTGCCAGCAGCCCGAGGGCAGACCCCCGTGGCTACACCTTC. Residues: CASSPRADPRGYTF.